This T cell receptor beta chain was observed in a study of human T cells and chemical hapten exposure. Notes on the study in general: There was no change with DPC sensitization in TCRs above 1 in 1000 frequency.

Trimming cost V 0 bases and J 2 bases, with 14 bases left between them. CDR3 length: 16 residues. Germline lookup yields CDR1 SGDLS and CDR2 YYNGEE. MiXCR, run by TCRdb on the RACE reads, gives a single entry per CDR3 protein. Found here are tens of thousands of distinct CDR3 sequences, 30% to 35% of them singletons; the top ten hold about 8.9%. Time point here: patch test 1, 2 weeks after DPC sensitization. Regarding treatment: therapeutic diphenylcyclopropenone sensitization with weekly scalp DPC. Points on this clonotype: Antigen unknown.

The chain is built from TRBV9 and TRBJ2-5; D possibly corresponds to TRBD1 (5 bases). This clonotype was obtained from a man aged 40-55 years with alopecia areata. Some clones in this sample may be carry-over from other donors' samples. The sample consisted of whole blood, taken in connection with sensitization to the hapten diphenylcyclopropenone (DPC). The CDR3 nucleotides read TGTGCCAGCAGCGTAGGGGCGGCGGACACTCAAGAGACCCAGTACTTC. This codes for CASSVGAADTQETQYF.